This T cell receptor beta chain was obtained from a study of CD8 T cells in ankylosing spondylitis. Overall study findings and caveats: Previous work reported some of these motif variants in the synovial fluid and blood of reactive arthritis. Blood of patients with ankylosing spondylitis appeared to be characterized by a TCR beta motif of several highly homologous variants. Clones linked to disease were reported to show significant enrichment in matched ankylosing spondylitis synovial fluid. Disease-linked clones had a CD8+ phenotype and relatively low frequency in peripheral blood.

TCRdb re-derived calls from the 5' RACE reads in MiXCR, one entry per CDR3 protein. The profile covers 200,000 or so distinct CDR3 sequences, with 10% to 15% appearing a single time and approximately 10% taken by the ten largest. A word on this clonotype: The antigen is unknown.

This CDR3 is 14 amino acids long. V lost 0 bases and J 6 bases, leaving 11 bases between the germline ends. Germline V gene lookup returns CDR1 MNHEY and CDR2 SVGAGI. The rearrangement joins TRBV6-5 to TRBJ1-1; TRBD1 is a possible D gene (5 bases). The TCR sequence derives from a female donor with ankylosing spondylitis or in good health (not recorded which). Sequencing used blood, either unsorted or a sorted T cell fraction (not recorded which). The CDR3 DNA is TGTGCCAGCAGTTACTCCTGGCGGGGGGCTGAAGCTTTCTTT. Translation gives CASSYSWRGAEAFF.